This TCR beta chain was retrieved from a study of blood T cell repertoires in COVID-19. Study as a whole: COVID-19 samples, acute and convalescent, were from the United States, Italy and Spain.

In the authors' methods: Reference gene primers were amplified, and this amplification served to estimate nucleated cell counts. Some clones are missing from TCRdb's copy, which holds only in-frame ones; the method was immunoSEQ multiplex PCR. V and J calls and clone size come straight from that table; D and trimming were deduced from the DNA. This repertoire shows 87,000 or so clones, approximately 87% found once; its top ten account for 6% to 9.5%. The sequencing sample was made of peripheral blood. The receptor's source is a human donor with acute or convalescent COVID-19. The donor label of this sample is uncertain.

The CDR3 region is CASISNTEAFF. The CDR3 nucleotides read TGTGCCAGCATATCGAACACTGAAGCTTTCTTT. The chain employs TRBV2 and TRBJ1-1; D gene uncertain. Per germline, CDR1 SNHLY and CDR2 FYNNEI. The V end lost 7 bases, the J end lost 1 base, and 4 bases lay between the germline ends. The length of the CDR3 is 11 residues.